This TCR beta chain originates from a study of CD4+ T cells in melanoma (dated 2022 in TCRdb). About the study as a whole: The study investigated neoantigen-specific CD4+ T cells in human melanoma. Broader findings and caveats from the paper: Neoantigen-specific CD4+ T cells in melanoma were reported to have a range of differentiation states. Neoantigen-specific CD4+ T cells were reported to be correlated with the function of CD8+ T cells, macrophages and B cells.

CDR1 and CDR2 are read off the germline V gene (reference sequence) as LGHDT and YNNKEL. The CDR3 goes from the cysteine to the phenylalanine over 15 residues. Kept here is only the CDR3 DNA, which spans 45 bases and is read in frame from base 1. V is pared back by 1 base and J by 1 base, with 8 bases lying between the germline termini. This clone has just a few counts. The antigen it binds to is not known. One base away there is no much larger clone; base qualities are not given. Donors were patients with melanoma. Library preparation used the immunoSEQ multiplex PCR assay. The source is immuneACCESS, and TCRdb retained only in-frame sequences with V and J called. Part of the clones is not carried over; for the studies checked, unresolved V genes explain less than half of this, and the remainder is unexplained. A total of roughly 6,900 clones appear in this sample, 50% to 75% of them only once. Roughly 23% of the sample lies in the top ten.

The receptor comes from a human donor with melanoma. The sequenced sample consisted of cells from a culture (not recorded whether cultured in vitro). The chain couples TRBV3-1 (or the pseudogene TRBV3-2) to TRBJ2-1; a weak D assignment points to TRBD2 (5 bases agree). The sequenced DNA: TGTGCCAGCAGCCAAGGCAGCGGATCCTACAATGAGCAGTTCTTC. Translated, it reads CASSQGSGSYNEQFF.